This T cell receptor (beta chain) comes out of a study of blood T cells in healthy people across ages (dated by TCRdb to the mid-2010s). Concerning the study at large: In model experiments, template switching captured roughly one uniquely barcoded TCR beta cDNA molecule for every two T cells. The study measured age-related changes in TCR beta repertoire diversity using deep sequencing normalized with unique cDNA molecular identifiers. Four age groups were formed from the donors: young (average approximately 15 years), middle-aged (more than 35), aged (62) and long-lived (less than 85). To avoid experimental bias, donors of different ages were randomly spread across the sequencing lanes. For two donors (one aged 18 to 30 and one aged 80 or older), the study analyzed two additional independent replicas of 1 million unique cDNA reads from the same blood draw.

The library was produced with 5' RACE. TCRdb lists the instrument as Illumina HiSeq 2500. A second roughly 7 to 11 cycle PCR used a sample-barcoded 5' primer and a J-beta primer mix. A template-switch 5' adaptor carrying 12 random nucleotides introduced a unique molecular identifier onto each TCR beta cDNA molecule. Each sample yielded at least 3 million CDR3-containing paired-end reads. All of the RNA was converted into first-strand cDNA using the Mint cDNA synthesis kit, with a TRBC-specific oligonucleotide serving as the primer. Following uracil-DNA glycosylase treatment, a first 18-cycle PCR with universal primers M1SS and BC2_uni_R was performed on all cDNA. As for how the authors treated the data: Normalization of each sample was performed by random selection of 1 million high-quality reads, each carrying a distinct molecular identifier. Instead of being binned into consensus sequences, reads with shared molecular identifiers were discarded. MiTCR, with a Q25 quality threshold and the strictest error-elimination algorithm, was used for CDR3 identification, clonotype clustering and error correction. Lower-bound total TCR beta diversity was estimated with a nonparametric unseen species model using Euler transformation. The raw public data were reprocessed by TCRdb itself: fastp quality trimming at Q25, MiXCR clonotype calling, in-frame beta chains only. Entries are consolidated by CDR3 protein sequence, retaining the most common genes and DNA. The V and J calls were not made by the authors but by TCRdb's processing. This sample holds 1.5 million to 2 million distinct CDR3 sequences; 49% were observed only once. Together, the top ten hold around 2.1% of the sample.

The research as a whole found: The long-lived group showed more naive CD4+ T cells, fewer expanded clones and increased TCR diversity than the aged group, suggesting age selection. Estimates of total diversity based on one million sequenced T cells were regarded as lower bounds and as underestimates. Conclusive comparison of naive and antigen-experienced compartments was prevented by the profiling of bulk unsorted PBMCs. A strong correlation was found between observed TCR beta diversity and the percentage of naive T cells measured by flow cytometry. As age increased, observed TCR beta diversity per million T cells dropped in a roughly linear way, and a significant reduction was already evident by age 40. Because donor CMV infection status was unknown, age-related changes in expanded clonotypes were potentially confounded.

From the cysteine up to the phenylalanine, the CDR3 has a length of 14 residues. Only the CDR3 region is kept as DNA, spanning 42 bases read in frame from base 1. For CDR1 and CDR2, the germline V gene lists SGHRS and YFSETQ. Trimming at the junction amounts to 6 bases on V and 0 bases on J, and the germline ends lie 7 bases apart. Donors were 30 to 45 systemically healthy Caucasian individuals from Russia aged roughly 6 to 100 years. Each donor gave roughly 9 milliliters of peripheral blood, drawn into EDTA-treated Vacutainer tubes. Ficoll-Paque density-gradient centrifugation was used to isolate PBMCs, with at least 7 million per sample. Total RNA was extracted from PBMCs with Trizol reagent, with at least 5.5 micrograms obtained per sample. The percentages of naive CD45RAhigh/CD27high T cells were determined by flow cytometry on a PBMC aliquot from every donor. This clonotype was seen only a few times. The antigen it recognizes is unknown. No quality values exist for individual bases; no much larger clone is one base distant.

This TCR came from a woman in her thirties or forties in good health. The sequencing input was blood. The sequence links TRBV5-1 to TRBJ2-6, with the identity of the D gene unclear. The CDR3 corresponds to CASNTVSGANVLTF. The sequenced DNA: TGCGCCAGCAACACGGTCTCTGGGGCCAACGTCCTGACTTTC.